This TCR beta chain was identified during a study of blood T cell repertoires in COVID-19. Source study methods: Reference gene primer amplification in the assay estimated nucleated cell counts. Generated by immunoSEQ multiplex PCR, the TCRdb table keeps only in-frame clones and is missing some. From that table come the V and J calls and clone size; the DNA was used to work out D and trimming. The data show approximately 150,000 clones, roughly four fifths seen once. The CDR3 runs to 15 residues. Germline loops: CDR1 SGHKS, CDR2 YYEKEE (reference sequence). The J segment lost 6 bases and the V segment lost 4 bases, leaving 9 bases of the junction unmatched.

The origin of this receptor is a human donor with acute or convalescent COVID-19. The donor label of this sample is uncertain. Material for sequencing was peripheral blood. The gene calls are TRBV5-5 and TRBJ2-1; TRBD1 aligns across 8 bases. CDR3 in DNA: TGTGCCAGCAGCGTTACAGGGGGACTGGGCAATGAGCAGTTCTTC. Protein: CASSVTGGLGNEQFF.